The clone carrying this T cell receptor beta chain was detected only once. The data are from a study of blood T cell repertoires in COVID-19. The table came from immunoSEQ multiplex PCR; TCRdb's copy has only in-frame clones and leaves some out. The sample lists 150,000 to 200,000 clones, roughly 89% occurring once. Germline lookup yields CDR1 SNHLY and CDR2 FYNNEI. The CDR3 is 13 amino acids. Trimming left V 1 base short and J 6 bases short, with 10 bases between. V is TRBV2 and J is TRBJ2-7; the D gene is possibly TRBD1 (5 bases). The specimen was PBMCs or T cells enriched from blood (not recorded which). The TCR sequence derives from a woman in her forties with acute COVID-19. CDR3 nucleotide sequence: TGTGCCAGCAGTGAAGAACAGGTGTCCGAGCAGTACTTC. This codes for CASSEEQVSEQYF.